This T cell receptor (beta chain) comes out of a study of cytomegalovirus exposure and HLA in healthy donors. Study findings and constraints: Listed as cytomegalovirus-associated were 164 TCR beta chains.

About this clone itself: Its antigen is undetermined.

Clones were read by immunoSEQ multiplex PCR, and TCRdb kept only the in-frame ones, dropping some. Here the sample spans about 110,000 clones, approximately 89% being singletons. Germline CDR1 is SGHAT and CDR2 is FQNNGV. The CDR3 spans 15 residues. V was shortened by 0 bases and J by 5 bases, with 13 bases between the two germline ends. What was sequenced was PBMCs. The source of this sequence is a woman aged 18-30 years in good health and CMV-seronegative. The chain recombines TRBV11-2 with TRBJ2-5; no firm D call. For the CDR3, the DNA is TGTGCCAGCAGCTTAGAACGGGTAGCTCGTGAGACCCAGTACTTC. It codes for CASSLERVARETQYF.